This T cell receptor beta chain originates from a study of T-cell reconstitution after alpha-beta-depleted transplantation in children. CDR3 size: 15 residues. Germline V gives CDR1 MRHNA, CDR2 SNTAGT. V lost 0 bases and J lost 4; bases outside the gene matches: 0. TCRbeta library construction was performed incorporating unique molecular identifiers. Each CDR3 protein is one row after TCRdb ran MiXCR on the PCR reads. The sample has about 47,000 distinct CDR3 sequences; under 60% are singletons. This TCR was recovered from a boy in the first two years of life with SCID, due to receive a stem cell transplant. This chain joins TRBV6-4 and TRBJ2-3, with 11 nucleotides matching TRBD1. This material consisted of peripheral blood, taken before TCRalphabeta/CD19-depleted stem cell transplant. The CDR3 sequence: CASSDSDRGPDTQYF. CDR3 coding DNA: TGTGCCAGCAGTGACTCGGACAGGGGGCCAGATACGCAGTATTTT.